The rows below give T cell receptor beta chains drawn from one sample of a study of T cells in Graves' hyperthyroidism and ophthalmopathy. TCRdb used MiXCR to reprocess the multiplex PCR reads, holding one entry per CDR3 protein. The sample shows approximately 510,000 distinct CDR3 sequences, approximately 49% of them seen only once. Material for sequencing was peripheral blood or thyroid tissue (not recorded which). Receptors were obtained from an adult woman with Graves' disease, either hyperthyroidism or ophthalmopathy (not recorded which). CDR3s include the opening cysteine and the closing phenylalanine or tryptophan. D genes are given only for firm matches. The listing skips clone size in some rows; elsewhere it reads once, few, many or a size class.

many	.	TRBJ2-6	TRBV4-3	TGCGCCAGCAGCCAAGATAGCCCGCACTCTGGGGCCAACGTCCTGACTTTC	CASSQDSPHSGANVLTF
.	.	TRBJ2-6	TRBV25-1	TGTGCCAGCAGCGCACAGATCCCTGGGGCCAACGTCCTGACTTTC	CASSAQIPGANVLTF
many	.	TRBJ1-2	TRBV5-6	TGTGCCAGCAGCTTTCGAGGGGGGCAGGGCTACACCTTC	CASSFRGGQGYTF
.	TRBD2	TRBJ2-5	TRBV6-6	TGTGCCAGCGGGGTAGCGGGGCAAGAGACCCAGTACTTC	CASGVAGQETQYF
many	.	TRBJ1-6	TRBV25-1	TGTGCCAGCAGTTGGACGGAGAATTCACCCCTCCACTTT	CASSWTENSPLHF
few	TRBD1	TRBJ1-5	TRBV27	TGTGCCAGCAGCCGGGACAGGGCTAATAGCAATCAGCCCCAGCATTTT	CASSRDRANSNQPQHF
.	.	TRBJ2-3	TRBV12-3/TRBV12-4	TGTGCCAGCAGACTCCGGGACTCAAGCACAGATACGCAGTATTTT	CASRLRDSSTDTQYF
.	TRBD1	TRBJ2-7	TRBV9	TGTGCCAGCAGTCCCCTCCGGGACAGGTGGGTCGAGCAGTACTTC	CASSPLRDRWVEQYF
.	.	TRBJ1-6	TRBV20-1	TGCAGTGCTAGAGATGGAGCAGGGGTTCTTTATAATTCACCCCTCCACTTT	CSARDGAGVLYNSPLHF
many	.	TRBJ1-1	TRBV12-3/TRBV12-4	TGTGCCAGCAGGGGAACGTTGAACACTGAAGCTTTCTTT	CASRGTLNTEAFF
.	.	TRBJ1-1	TRBV7-9	TGTGCCAGCAGCTTAGCGCGCGGGACTGAAGCTTTCTTT	CASSLARGTEAFF
.	TRBD1	TRBJ2-7	TRBV5-1	TGCGCCAGCAGCACGACAGGGATGTCGCTCTACGAGCAGTACTTC	CASSTTGMSLYEQYF
many	.	TRBJ1-6	TRBV5-1	TGCGCCAGCAGCCCCTCGGGGGGCGCGGAATCACCCCTCCACTTT	CASSPSGGAESPLHF
.	.	TRBJ1-6	TRBV2	TGTGCCGGTAGATGGGGGCAGTATTCACCCCTCCACTTT	CAGRWGQYSPLHF